This TCR beta chain was identified during a study of blood T cell repertoires in COVID-19. Clones were sequenced by immunoSEQ multiplex PCR, and TCRdb holds only the in-frame ones, with some missing. The sample lists fewer than 500,000 clones; approximately 80% were seen once. This CDR3 is 12 amino acids long. V was pared by 6 bases and J by 6 bases, with 4 bases of the junction left unmatched. Input material: peripheral blood. The J gene is TRBJ1-2, the V gene TRBV12-3 or TRBV12-4; 7 nucleotides align to TRBD1. This clonotype originated in a human donor with acute or convalescent COVID-19. The donor label of this sample is uncertain. CDR3 residues: CASSQGVDGYTF. Here the CDR3 DNA reads TGTGCCAGCAGCCAGGGGGTAGATGGCTACACCTTC.